Shown below are 18 T cell receptor beta chains from a single sample sequenced in a study of cytomegalovirus exposure and HLA in healthy donors. 13 Jbeta primers and 60 Vbeta primers were used for the PCR. Only in-frame clones appear in the TCRdb table, and some are missing; sequencing was by immunoSEQ multiplex PCR. The sample contains roughly 170,000 clones, 82% of which appear only once. Sequenced: PBMCs. All receptors derive from a male donor in good health and CMV-seronegative.

The genes are TRBV7-2 and TRBJ1-6; 8 bases line up with TRBD1. This CDR3 is built from 15 residues. Per germline, CDR1 SGHTA and CDR2 FQGNSA. V lost 4 bases to trimming and J lost 4 bases; unmatched junction nucleotides: 3. In DNA, the CDR3 is TGTGCCAGCAGCTCCGGGACAGGTTATAATTCACCCCTCCACTTT. It specifies CASSSGTGYNSPLHF.

This rearrangement joins TRBV5-1 to TRBJ1-2; no firm D call. The V and J ends lost 0 bases and 4 bases respectively, with 7 bases between them. There are 13 residues in the CDR3. CDR1 and CDR2 from the germline V gene are SGHRS and YFSETQ. CDR3 protein: CASSLDTGYGYTF. The CDR3 DNA reads as TGCGCCAGCAGCTTGGATACTGGCTATGGCTACACCTTC.

J is TRBJ2-1 and V is TRBV2; 13 bases are a match to TRBD2. Germline V gives CDR1 SNHLY, CDR2 FYNNEI. V lost 6 bases, J lost 3 bases, and 14 bases stayed unmatched. The CDR3 covers 19 residues. CDR3 region: CASSGNGLAGDFSYNEQFF. CDR3 nucleotide sequence: TGTGCCAGCAGCGGAAATGGACTAGCGGGAGATTTCAGCTACAATGAGCAGTTCTTC.

The rearrangement joins TRBV27 to TRBJ2-7; TRBD1 is a possible D gene (5 bases). The CDR3 extends over 15 amino acids. Germline V gives CDR1 MNHEY, CDR2 SMNVEV (reference sequence). With 2 bases removed from V and 6 bases from J, the gap between germline ends came to 17 bases. The CDR3 loop reads CASSLETASRREQYF. CDR3 sequence (DNA): TGTGCCAGCAGTTTAGAGACAGCGTCTCGCCGCGAGCAGTACTTC.

The chain couples TRBV7-2 to TRBJ2-7; 10 bases align to TRBD2. The CDR3 sequence is 15 residues long. V was pared by 5 bases and J by 2 bases, with 6 bases of the junction left unmatched. From germline, CDR1 is SGHTA and CDR2 FQGNSA. Here the CDR3 reads CASSARTSGTYEQYF. CDR3 nucleotides: TGTGCCAGCAGCGCGAGGACTAGCGGAACCTACGAGCAGTACTTC.

This chain links TRBV14 with TRBJ1-1, with D uncertain. From germline, CDR1 is SGHDN and CDR2 FVKESK. V shed 4 bases and J shed 6 bases, with 6 bases lying between them. CDR3 length equals 11 residues. The CDR3 nucleotides read TGTGCCAGCAGCCGCCTAGCTGAAGCTTTCTTT. Translating it yields CASSRLAEAFF.

The rearrangement joins TRBV18 to TRBJ2-3; possible D gene TRBD1, 5 bases. The CDR3 has 15 residues. V lost 1 base, J lost 1 base, and 9 bases lay in between. Germline values: CDR1 KGHSH, CDR2 LQKENI. CDR3 sequence: CASSPQGFGTDTQYF. DNA of the CDR3: TGTGCCAGCTCACCACAGGGGTTTGGCACAGATACGCAGTATTTT.

This chain uses TRBV20-1 with TRBJ1-1; D unresolved. V lost 6 bases and J 3 bases, leaving 5 bases between the germline ends. CDR3 length equals 10 residues. CDR1 and CDR2 (germline): DFQATT, SNEGSKA (reference sequence). The CDR3 nucleotides read TGCAGTGCCTCCTACACTGAAGCTTTCTTT. Protein: CSASYTEAFF.

V and J are TRBV5-1 and TRBJ2-7, with 8 bases matching TRBD1. The CDR3 contains 14 residues. Germline-derived CDR1 and CDR2 are SGHRS and YFSETQ. V was pared by 4 bases and J by 3 bases, with 6 bases of the junction left unmatched. Here the CDR3 reads CASSGTGRDYEQYF. The CDR3 nucleotides are TGCGCCAGCAGCGGGACAGGCCGAGACTACGAGCAGTACTTC.

The chain combines TRBV6-5 with TRBJ1-2; D is uncertain. Germline V gene lookup returns CDR1 MNHEY and CDR2 SVGAGI. There are 12 residues in the CDR3. The V end was cut by 6 bases, the J end by 4 bases, with 9 bases between. In DNA, the CDR3 is TGTGCCAGCAGCGGTGGGAGCTATGGCTACACCTTC. Translation: CASSGGSYGYTF.

The chain uses TRBV7-8 and TRBJ1-4; the D is unclear. Between the trimmed V and J ends, which lost 1 base and 7 bases, there was a span of 10 bases. Per the germline V gene, CDR1 is SGHVS and CDR2 is FQNEAQ. The CDR3 is made up of 14 amino acids. The CDR3 is CASSLGGLTEKLFF. The CDR3 DNA sequence: TGTGCCAGCAGCTTAGGAGGGTTGACTGAAAAACTGTTTTTT.

This sequence joins TRBV14 and TRBJ1-3; D may be TRBD1 (5 bases). Germline V gene data show CDR1 as SGHDN and CDR2 as FVKESK. The CDR3 has 13 amino acids. V lost 8 bases and J 4 bases, leaving 12 bases between the germline ends. CDR3: CASGAAGGNTIYF. The CDR3 DNA is TGTGCCAGCGGGGCTGCAGGGGGAAACACCATATATTTT.

CDR3 nucleotides: TGTGCCAGCAGCTTATTGGGCCAGTCTGGGGCCAACGTCCTGACTTTC. It yields the protein CASSLLGQSGANVLTF. The V and J genes are TRBV7-9 and TRBJ2-6, with D unresolved. Deletions cut 2 bases from V and 1 base from J, with 9 bases between. This CDR3 has 16 amino acids. CDR1 SEHNR and CDR2 FQNEAQ come from the germline V gene (reference sequence).

This clone was seen only a few times. The chain carries TRBV7-8 and TRBJ1-2; 11 bases line up with TRBD1. V trimming: 4 bases; J trimming: 6 bases; junction bases outside the gene matches: 13. The germline V gene encodes CDR1 SGHVS and CDR2 FQNEAQ. CDR3 length equals 17 residues. Here the CDR3 reads CASSSPLGGQGVHGYTF. CDR3 nucleotides: TGTGCCAGCAGCTCTCCGTTGGGGGGACAGGGGGTCCATGGCTACACCTTC.

A few counts support this clone. The V gene is TRBV21-1, the J gene TRBJ1-5. TRBV21-1 corresponds to a pseudogene. The CDR3 loop spans 15 amino acids. The CDR3 region has the DNA TGTGCCAGCAGCAAAAGCCCCCATAGCAATCAGCCCCAGCATTTT. Translation: CASSKSPHSNQPQHF.

The chain's CDR3 is CASRRSGDHNEQFF. In nucleotides, the CDR3 is TGTGCCAGCAGACGTAGCGGGGATCACAATGAGCAGTTCTTC. The chain joins TRBV27 to TRBJ2-1; 8 bases are shared with TRBD2. The J segment lost 5 bases and the V segment lost 6 bases, leaving 6 bases of the junction unmatched. CDR1 is MNHEY and CDR2 is SMNVEV in the germline V gene (reference sequence). The length of the CDR3 is 14 residues.

The chain uses TRBV5-1 and TRBJ2-2; 8 bases are a match to TRBD2. This CDR3 region has 17 residues. From germline, CDR1 is SGHRS and CDR2 YFSETQ. V gave up 1 base and J gave up 8 bases; unmatched junction bases: 13. CDR3 loop: CASSLTSPGRAAGELFF. Written as DNA, the CDR3 is TGCGCCAGCAGCTTGACCAGCCCCGGGAGGGCGGCGGGGGAGCTGTTTTTT. Together with reference TRBV5-1 and TRBJ2-2, the CDR3 gives the full variable domain: KAGVTQTPRYLIKTRGQQVTLSCSPISGHRSVSWYQQTPGQGLQFLFEYFSETQRNKGNFPGRFSGRQFSNSRSEMNVSTLELGDSALYLCASSLTSPGRAAGELFFGEGSRLTVL.

J is TRBJ2-7 and V is TRBV9; maybe TRBD1 (6 bases). Germline V CDR1 and CDR2: SGDLS, YYNGEE. The CDR3 sequence is 14 residues long. Trimming removed 0 bases from V and 3 bases from J, with 10 bases in between. CDR3 nucleotide sequence: TGTGCCAGCAGCGTAGCTGGGGGCGGCTACGAGCAGTACTTC. This encodes CASSVAGGGYEQYF. Full variable domain (rest looked up from reference TRBV9 and TRBJ2-7): DSGVTQTPKHLITATGQRVTLRCSPRSGDLSVYWYQQSLDQGLQFLIQYYNGEERAKGNILERFSAQQFPDLHSELNLSSLELGDSALYFCASSVAGGGYEQYFGPGTRLTVT.